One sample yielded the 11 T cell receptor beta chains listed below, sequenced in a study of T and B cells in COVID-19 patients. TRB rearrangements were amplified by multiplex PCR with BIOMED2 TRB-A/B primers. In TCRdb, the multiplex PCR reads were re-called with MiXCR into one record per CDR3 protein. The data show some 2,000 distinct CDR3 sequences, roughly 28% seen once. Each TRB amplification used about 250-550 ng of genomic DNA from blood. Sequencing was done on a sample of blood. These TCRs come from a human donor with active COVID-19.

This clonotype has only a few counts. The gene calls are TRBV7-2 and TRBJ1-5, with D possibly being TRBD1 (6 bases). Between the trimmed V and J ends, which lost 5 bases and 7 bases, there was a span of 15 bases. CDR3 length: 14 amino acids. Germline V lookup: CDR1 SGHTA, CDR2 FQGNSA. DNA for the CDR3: TGTGCCAGCAGCCAGGGGTCCGTCGGCCAGCCCCAGCATTTT. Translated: CASSQGSVGQPQHF.

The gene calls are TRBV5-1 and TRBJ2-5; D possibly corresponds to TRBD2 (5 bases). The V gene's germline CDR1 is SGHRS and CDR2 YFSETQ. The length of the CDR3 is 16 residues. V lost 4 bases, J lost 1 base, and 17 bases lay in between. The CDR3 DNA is TGCGCCAGCAGCACCCCCCGGGGAACGGTCCAAGAGACCCAGTACTTC. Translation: CASSTPRGTVQETQYF.

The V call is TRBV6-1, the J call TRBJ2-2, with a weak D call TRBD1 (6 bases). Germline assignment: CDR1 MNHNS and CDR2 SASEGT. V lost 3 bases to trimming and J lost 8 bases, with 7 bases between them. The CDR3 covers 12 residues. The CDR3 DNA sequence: TGTGCCAGCAGTGATGGGACAGGGGAGCTGTTTTTT. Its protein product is CASSDGTGELFF.

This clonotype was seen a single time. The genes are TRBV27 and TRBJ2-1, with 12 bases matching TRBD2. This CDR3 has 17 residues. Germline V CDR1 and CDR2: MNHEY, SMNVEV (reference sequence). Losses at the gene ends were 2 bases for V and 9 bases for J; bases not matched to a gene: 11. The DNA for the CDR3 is TGTGCCAGCAGTTTACGCGGGCTAGCGGGGGGGCCGGGTGAGCAGTTCTTC. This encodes CASSLRGLAGGPGEQFF.

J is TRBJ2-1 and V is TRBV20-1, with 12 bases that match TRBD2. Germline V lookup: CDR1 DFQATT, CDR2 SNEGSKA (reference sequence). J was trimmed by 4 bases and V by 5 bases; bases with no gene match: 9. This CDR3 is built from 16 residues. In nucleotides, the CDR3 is TGCAGTGCTCCCCCCCGACTAGCGGGAGTGTACAATGAGCAGTTCTTC. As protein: CSAPPRLAGVYNEQFF.

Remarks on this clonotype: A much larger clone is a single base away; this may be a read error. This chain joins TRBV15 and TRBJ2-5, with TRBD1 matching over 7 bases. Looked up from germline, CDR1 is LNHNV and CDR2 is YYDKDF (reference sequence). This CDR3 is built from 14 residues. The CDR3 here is CATSGDRGRETQYF. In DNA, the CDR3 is TGTGCCACCAGCGGAGATAGGGGGCGAGAGACCCAGTACTTC.

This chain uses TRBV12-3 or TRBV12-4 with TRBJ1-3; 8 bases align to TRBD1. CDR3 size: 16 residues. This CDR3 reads CASGLDQTGAGNTIYF. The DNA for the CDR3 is TGTGCTAGTGGTTTGGATCAGACAGGGGCTGGAAACACCATATATTTT.

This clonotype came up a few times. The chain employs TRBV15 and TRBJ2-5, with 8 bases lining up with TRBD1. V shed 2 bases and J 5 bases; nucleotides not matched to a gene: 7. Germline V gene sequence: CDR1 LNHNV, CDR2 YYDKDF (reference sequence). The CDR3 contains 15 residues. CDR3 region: CATSRIQGALETQYF. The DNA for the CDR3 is TGTGCCACCAGCAGAATCCAGGGGGCGCTGGAGACCCAGTACTTC.

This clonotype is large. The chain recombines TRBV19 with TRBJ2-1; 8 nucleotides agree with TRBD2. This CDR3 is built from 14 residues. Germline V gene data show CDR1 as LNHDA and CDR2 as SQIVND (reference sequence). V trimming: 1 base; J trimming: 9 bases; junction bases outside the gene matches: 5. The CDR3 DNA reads TGTGCCAGTAGTATAGCGGGAGGGCTGAGTGAGCAGTTCTTC. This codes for CASSIAGGLSEQFF.

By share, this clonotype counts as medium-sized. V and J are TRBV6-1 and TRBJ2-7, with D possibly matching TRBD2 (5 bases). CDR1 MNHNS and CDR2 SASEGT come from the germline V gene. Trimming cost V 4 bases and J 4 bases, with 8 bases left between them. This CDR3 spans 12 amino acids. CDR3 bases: TGTGCCAGCAGTGCGGACTGGTACGAGCAGTACTTC. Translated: CASSADWYEQYF.

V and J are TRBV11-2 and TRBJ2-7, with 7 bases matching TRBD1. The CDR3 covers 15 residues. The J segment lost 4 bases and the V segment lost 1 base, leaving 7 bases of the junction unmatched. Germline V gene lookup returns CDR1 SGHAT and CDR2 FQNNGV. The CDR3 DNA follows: TGTGCCAGCAGCTTAGGAGCAGGACAGGTATACGAGCAGTACTTC. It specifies CASSLGAGQVYEQYF. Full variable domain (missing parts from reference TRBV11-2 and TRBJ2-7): EAGVAQSPRYKIIEKRQSVAFWCNPISGHATLYWYQQILGQGPKLLIQFQNNGVVDDSQLPKDRFSAERLKGVDSTLKIQPAKLEDSAVYLCASSLGAGQVYEQYFGPGTRLTVT.